This TCR beta chain is drawn from a study of shared clonotypes between healthy human individuals. Per the original methods: ImmunoSEQ output lacked quality scores and full-length reads, limiting matched filtering. The protocol was immunoSEQ multiplex PCR, while the TCRdb copy is restricted to in-frame clones and leaves out a portion. For V, J and clone size, that table is used; D and trimming come from the DNA. The data show about 2.3 million clones, around 93% seen once. The study separated CD4+ cells into CD45RA+ naive and CD45RA-negative memory subsets. Source material: naive CD4+ T cells from PBMCs. Indicated subset: CD45RA+ positively selected. The sequence came from a man between 18 and 29 years old in good health. Some clones in this sample may be carry-over from other donors' samples.

CDR3 loop: CSVAIEPGGEQYF. The CDR3 nucleotides read TGCAGCGTGGCAATTGAACCGGGGGGCGAGCAGTACTTC. This chain connects TRBV29-1 to TRBJ2-7; 7 nucleotides match TRBD2. Germline V gene data show CDR1 as SQVTM and CDR2 as ANQGSEA. Trimming took 6 bases from V and 6 from J; bases not matched to a gene: 11. The CDR3 totals 13 residues.